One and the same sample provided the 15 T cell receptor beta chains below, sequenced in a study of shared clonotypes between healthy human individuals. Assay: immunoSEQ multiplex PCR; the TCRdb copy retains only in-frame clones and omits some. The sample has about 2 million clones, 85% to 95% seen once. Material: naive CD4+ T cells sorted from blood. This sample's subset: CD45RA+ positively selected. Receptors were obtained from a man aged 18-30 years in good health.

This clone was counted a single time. The CDR3 loop is CASASASMNTEAFF. In DNA form, the CDR3 reads TGCGCCAGCGCCTCTGCCTCTATGAACACTGAAGCTTTCTTT. The chain links TRBV5-1 to TRBJ1-1; no reliable D call. The length of the CDR3 is 14 residues. With 7 bases removed from V and 0 bases from J, the gap between germline ends came to 13 bases. CDR1 is SGHRS and CDR2 is YFSETQ in the germline V gene.

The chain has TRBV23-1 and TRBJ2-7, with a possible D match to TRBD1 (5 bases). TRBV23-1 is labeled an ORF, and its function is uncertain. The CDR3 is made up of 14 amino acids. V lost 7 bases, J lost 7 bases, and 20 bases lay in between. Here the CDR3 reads CASTEFGHLVEQYF. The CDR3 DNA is TGCGCCAGCACCGAATTTGGACACCTTGTAGAGCAGTACTTC.

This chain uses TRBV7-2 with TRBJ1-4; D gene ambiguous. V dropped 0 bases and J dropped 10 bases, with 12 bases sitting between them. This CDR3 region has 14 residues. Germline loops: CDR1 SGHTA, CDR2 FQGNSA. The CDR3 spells CASSLAGDPRKLFF. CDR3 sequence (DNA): TGTGCCAGCAGCTTAGCAGGAGACCCCCGAAAACTGTTTTTT.

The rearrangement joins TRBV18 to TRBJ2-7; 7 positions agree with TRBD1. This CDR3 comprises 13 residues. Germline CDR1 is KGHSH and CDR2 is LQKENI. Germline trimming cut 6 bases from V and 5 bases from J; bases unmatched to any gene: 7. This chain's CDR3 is CASSKTGFDEQYF. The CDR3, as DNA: TGTGCCAGCTCCAAGACAGGGTTTGACGAGCAGTACTTC.

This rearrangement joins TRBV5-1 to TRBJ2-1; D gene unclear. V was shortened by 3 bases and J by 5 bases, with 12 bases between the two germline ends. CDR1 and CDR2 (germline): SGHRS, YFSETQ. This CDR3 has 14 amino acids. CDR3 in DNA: TGCGCCAGCAGCTCCGAAGGTAGTCACAATGAGCAGTTCTTC. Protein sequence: CASSSEGSHNEQFF.

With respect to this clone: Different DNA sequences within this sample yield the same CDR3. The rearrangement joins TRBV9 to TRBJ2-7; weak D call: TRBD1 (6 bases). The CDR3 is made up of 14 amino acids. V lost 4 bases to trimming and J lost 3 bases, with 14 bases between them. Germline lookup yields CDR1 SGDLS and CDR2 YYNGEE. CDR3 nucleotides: TGTGCCAGCAGCCCCTCGGGACAAGTCTACGAGCAGTACTTC. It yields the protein CASSPSGQVYEQYF.

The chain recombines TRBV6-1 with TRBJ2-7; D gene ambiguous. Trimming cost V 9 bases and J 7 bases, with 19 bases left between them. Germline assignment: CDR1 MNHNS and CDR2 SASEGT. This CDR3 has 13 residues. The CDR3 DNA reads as TGTGCCAGTGTCACGGACCCCGCCAGGGAGCAGTACTTC. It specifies CASVTDPAREQYF.

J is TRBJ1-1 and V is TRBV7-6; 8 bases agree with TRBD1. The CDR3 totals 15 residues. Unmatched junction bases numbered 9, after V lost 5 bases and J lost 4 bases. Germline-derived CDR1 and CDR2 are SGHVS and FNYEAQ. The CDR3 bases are TGTGCCAGCAGCCTACCCCAGGGGGCGGGCACTGAAGCTTTCTTT. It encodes CASSLPQGAGTEAFF.

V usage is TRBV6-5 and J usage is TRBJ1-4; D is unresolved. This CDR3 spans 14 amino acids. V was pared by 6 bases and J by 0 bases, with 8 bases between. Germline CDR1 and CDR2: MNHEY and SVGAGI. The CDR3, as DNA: TGTGCCAGCAGGAGGACTACAACTAATGAAAAACTGTTTTTT. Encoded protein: CASRRTTTNEKLFF.

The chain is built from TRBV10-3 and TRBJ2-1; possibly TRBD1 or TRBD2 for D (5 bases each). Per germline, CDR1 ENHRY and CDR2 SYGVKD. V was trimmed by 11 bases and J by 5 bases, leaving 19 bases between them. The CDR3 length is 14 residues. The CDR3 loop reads CAVAGTIRDNEQFF. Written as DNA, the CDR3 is TGTGCCGTAGCCGGGACCATAAGAGACAATGAGCAGTTCTTC.

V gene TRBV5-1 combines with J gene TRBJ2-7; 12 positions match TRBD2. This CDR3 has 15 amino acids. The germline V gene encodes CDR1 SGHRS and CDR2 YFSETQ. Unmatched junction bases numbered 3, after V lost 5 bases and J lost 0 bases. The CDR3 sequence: CASRGTSGPSYEQYF. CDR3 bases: TGCGCCAGCAGGGGGACTAGCGGGCCCTCCTACGAGCAGTACTTC.

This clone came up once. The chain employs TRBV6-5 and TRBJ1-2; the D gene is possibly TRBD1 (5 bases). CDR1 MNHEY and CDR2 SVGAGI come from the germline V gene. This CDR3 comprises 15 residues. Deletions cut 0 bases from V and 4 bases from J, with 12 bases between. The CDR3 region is CASSYSESGGYGYTF. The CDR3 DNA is TGTGCCAGCAGTTACTCTGAATCCGGGGGCTATGGCTACACCTTC.

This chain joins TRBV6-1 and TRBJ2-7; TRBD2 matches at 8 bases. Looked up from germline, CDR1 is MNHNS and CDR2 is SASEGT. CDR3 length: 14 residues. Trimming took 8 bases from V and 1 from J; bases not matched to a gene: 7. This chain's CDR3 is CASRPREVSYEQYF. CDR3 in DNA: TGTGCCAGCCGCCCGCGGGAGGTATCCTACGAGCAGTACTTC.

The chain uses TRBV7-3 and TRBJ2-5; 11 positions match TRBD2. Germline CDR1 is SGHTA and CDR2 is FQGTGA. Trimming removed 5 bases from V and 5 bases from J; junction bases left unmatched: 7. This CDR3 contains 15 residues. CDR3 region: CASSVAGGPGETQYF. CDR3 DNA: TGTGCCAGCAGCGTAGCGGGGGGGCCTGGCGAGACCCAGTACTTC.

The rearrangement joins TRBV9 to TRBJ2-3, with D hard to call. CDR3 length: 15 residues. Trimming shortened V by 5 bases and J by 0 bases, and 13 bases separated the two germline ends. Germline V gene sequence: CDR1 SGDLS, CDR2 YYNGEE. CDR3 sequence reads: CASRNVYDSTDTQYF. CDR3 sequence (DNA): TGTGCCAGCAGAAATGTCTATGACAGCACAGATACGCAGTATTTT.